This T cell receptor (beta chain) comes out of a study of beta chain features in type 1 diabetes. Study-wide points: For Type 1 diabetes patients, all four CD4+ subsets carried TCRB CDR3s that were moderately but significantly shorter. Researchers caution that PCR might favor shorter templates, equally among patients and controls. The similarity of naive, central memory and Treg TCRB repertoires appeared greater among patients than among healthy donors.

The sequenced template was cDNA made from the entire isolated RNA. Produced via immunoSEQ multiplex PCR; TCRdb's table is partial and in-frame only. The table has around 250,000 clones, 20% seen once; the top ten hold 0.028%. As to this clone: Its antigen is unidentified.

With 1 base removed from V and 4 bases from J, the gap between germline ends came to 15 bases. The CDR3 runs to 15 residues. The germline CDR1 and CDR2 sequences are GTSNPN and SVGIG (reference sequence). V usage is TRBV30 and J usage is TRBJ2-3, with D maybe TRBD1 (6 bases). This TCR was sampled from a woman aged 40 to 50 with type 1 diabetes. The sample consisted of naive CD4+ T cells from blood. This CDR3 reads CAWSDGGTGSDTQYF. The CDR3, as DNA: TGTGCCTGGAGTGATGGGGGCACGGGGTCAGATACGCAGTATTTT.